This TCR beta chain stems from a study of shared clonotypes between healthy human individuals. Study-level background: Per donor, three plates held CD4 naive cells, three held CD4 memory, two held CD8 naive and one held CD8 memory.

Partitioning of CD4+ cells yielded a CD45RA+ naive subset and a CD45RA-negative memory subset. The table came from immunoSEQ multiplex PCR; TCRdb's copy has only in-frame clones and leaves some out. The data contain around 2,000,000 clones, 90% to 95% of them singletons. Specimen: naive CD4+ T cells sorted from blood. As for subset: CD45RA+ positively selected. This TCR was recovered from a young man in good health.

CDR3: CASLSQAGAVNYGYTF. In DNA form, the CDR3 reads TGTGCCAGCTTAAGCCAAGCTGGGGCCGTTAACTATGGCTACACCTTC. The chain couples TRBV28 to TRBJ1-2; tentatively, D is TRBD1 (5 bases). CDR1 and CDR2 from the germline V gene are MDHEN and SYDVKM. Trimming stripped 8 bases from V and 1 base from J, with 20 bases between. The CDR3 runs to 16 residues.